The clone carrying this T cell receptor (beta chain) was counted only a few times. This entry comes from a study of T-cell memory formation after mild COVID-19. The CDR3 consists of 17 residues. Germline V CDR1 and CDR2: SGDLS, YYNGEE. After removal of 2 bases from V and 8 bases from J, the junction contained 8 bases not matched to a gene. MiXCR, run by TCRdb on the 5' RACE reads, gives a single entry per CDR3 protein. The repertoire has 580,000 or so distinct CDR3 sequences, roughly 17% of them found once; the top ten carry approximately 8.1%. The rearrangement joins TRBV9 to TRBJ2-2, with TRBD2 matching 14 bases. The sequence was collected from an adult woman who had mild COVID-19 (a few samples of this study predate the infection). Cell type and time point are not known. Sequencing was done on a sample of PBMCs or a T cell subset sorted from them (not recorded which). The CDR3: CASSVYGTSGSSGELFF. CDR3 nucleotide sequence: TGTGCCAGCAGCGTTTACGGGACTAGCGGGAGTTCGGGGGAGCTGTTTTTT.